This TCR beta chain comes out of a study of beta chain features in type 1 diabetes. Findings of the study overall: Type 1 diabetes patients showed a moderate but significant shortening of TCRB CDR3s in all four CD4+ subsets.

The table lists this clone with a count of one. As yet, its antigen is unknown. Every isolated RNA sample was fully reverse transcribed, so sequencing captured expressed TCRB transcripts. The assay was immunoSEQ multiplex PCR, and TCRdb's table has in-frame clones only and misses some. The data contain 200,000 to 250,000 clones, around 65% of them singletons. This TCR came from a man in his thirties or forties in good health. The source material was naive CD4+ T cells from blood.

The CDR3 sequence is CAIGRLAGSYEQYF. DNA of the CDR3: TGTGCCATCGGCCGACTAGCGGGGTCCTACGAGCAGTACTTC. This rearrangement joins TRBV10-3 to TRBJ2-7, with TRBD2 matching over 11 bases. The CDR3 spans 14 residues. Trimming took 8 bases from V and 1 from J; bases not matched to a gene: 4. Germline V gene lookup returns CDR1 ENHRY and CDR2 SYGVKD.